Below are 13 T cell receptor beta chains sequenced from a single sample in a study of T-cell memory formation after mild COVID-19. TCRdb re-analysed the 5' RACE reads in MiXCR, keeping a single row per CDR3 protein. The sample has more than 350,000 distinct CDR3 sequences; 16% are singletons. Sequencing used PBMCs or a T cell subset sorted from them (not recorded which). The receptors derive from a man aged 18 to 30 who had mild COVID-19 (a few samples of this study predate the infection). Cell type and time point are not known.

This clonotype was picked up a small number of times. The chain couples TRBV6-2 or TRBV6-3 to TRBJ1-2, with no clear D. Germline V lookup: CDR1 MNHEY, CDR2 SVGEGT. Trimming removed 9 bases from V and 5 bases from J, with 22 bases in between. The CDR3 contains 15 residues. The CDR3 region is CASRMQKLSLYGYTF. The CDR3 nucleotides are TGTGCCAGTCGAATGCAGAAGCTATCGCTTTATGGCTACACCTTC.

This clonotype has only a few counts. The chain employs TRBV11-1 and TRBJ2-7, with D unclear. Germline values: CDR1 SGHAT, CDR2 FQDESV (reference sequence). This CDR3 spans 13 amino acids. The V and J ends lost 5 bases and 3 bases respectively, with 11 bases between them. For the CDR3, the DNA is TGTGCCAGCAGCGCCCTAGTGGGCTACGAGCAGTACGTC. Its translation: CASSALVGYEQYV.

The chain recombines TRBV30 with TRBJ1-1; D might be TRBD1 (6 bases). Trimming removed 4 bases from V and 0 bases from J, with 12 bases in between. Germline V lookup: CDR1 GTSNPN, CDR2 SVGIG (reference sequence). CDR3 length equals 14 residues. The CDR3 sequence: CAWIRDNLNTEAFF. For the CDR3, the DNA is TGTGCCTGGATCCGGGACAACCTGAACACTGAAGCTTTCTTT.

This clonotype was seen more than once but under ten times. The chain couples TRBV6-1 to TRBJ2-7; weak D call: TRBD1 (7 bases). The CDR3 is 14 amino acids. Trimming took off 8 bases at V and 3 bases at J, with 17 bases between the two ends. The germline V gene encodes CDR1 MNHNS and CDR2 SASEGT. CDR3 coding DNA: TGTGCCAGCGGCCCGCCAGGGGGGTTCTACGAGCAGTACTTC. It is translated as CASGPPGGFYEQYF.

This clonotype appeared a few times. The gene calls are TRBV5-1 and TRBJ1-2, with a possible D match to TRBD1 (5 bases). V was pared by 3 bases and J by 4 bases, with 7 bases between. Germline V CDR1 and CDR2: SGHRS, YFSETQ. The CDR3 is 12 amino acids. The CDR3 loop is CASSWGPYGYTF. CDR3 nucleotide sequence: TGCGCCAGCAGCTGGGGCCCCTATGGCTACACCTTC. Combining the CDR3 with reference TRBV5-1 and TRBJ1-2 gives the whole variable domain KAGVTQTPRYLIKTRGQQVTLSCSPISGHRSVSWYQQTPGQGLQFLFEYFSETQRNKGNFPGRFSGRQFSNSRSEMNVSTLELGDSALYLCASSWGPYGYTFGSGTRLTVV.

CDR3 in amino acids: CSATSGGPTDTQYF. CDR3 DNA: TGCAGTGCTACTAGCGGGGGGCCCACAGATACGCAGTATTTT. The rearrangement links TRBV20-1 to TRBJ2-3; the match to TRBD2 covers 11 bases. Germline CDR1 reads DFQATT; CDR2 reads SNEGSKA (reference sequence). V shed 4 bases, J shed 2 bases, and the junction held 2 bases outside the gene matches. The CDR3 has 14 amino acids.

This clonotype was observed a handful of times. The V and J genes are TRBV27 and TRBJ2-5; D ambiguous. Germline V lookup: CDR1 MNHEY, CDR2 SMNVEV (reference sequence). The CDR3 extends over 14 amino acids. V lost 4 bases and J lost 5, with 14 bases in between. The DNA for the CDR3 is TGTGCCAGCAGTTCCCGCCCCGTCCCCGAGACCCAGTACTTC. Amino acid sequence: CASSSRPVPETQYF.

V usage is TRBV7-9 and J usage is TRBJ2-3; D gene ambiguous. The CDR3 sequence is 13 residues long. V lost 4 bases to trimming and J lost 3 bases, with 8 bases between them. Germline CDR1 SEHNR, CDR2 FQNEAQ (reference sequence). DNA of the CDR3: TGTGCCAGCAGCTCCACAGCTACAGATACGCAGTATTTT. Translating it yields CASSSTATDTQYF. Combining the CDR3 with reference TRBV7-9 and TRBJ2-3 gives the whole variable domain DTGVSQNPRHKITKRGQNVTFRCDPISEHNRLYWYRQTLGQGPEFLTYFQNEAQLEKSRLLSDRFSAERPKGSFSTLEIQRTEQGDSAMYLCASSSTATDTQYFGPGTRLTVL.

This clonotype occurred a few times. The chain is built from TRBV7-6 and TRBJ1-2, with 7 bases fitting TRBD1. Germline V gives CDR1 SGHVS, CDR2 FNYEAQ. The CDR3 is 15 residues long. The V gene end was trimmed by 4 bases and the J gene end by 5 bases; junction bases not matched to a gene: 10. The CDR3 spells CASSSGDEQGYGYTF. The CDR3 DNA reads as TGTGCCAGCAGCTCGGGCGATGAACAGGGGTATGGCTACACCTTC.

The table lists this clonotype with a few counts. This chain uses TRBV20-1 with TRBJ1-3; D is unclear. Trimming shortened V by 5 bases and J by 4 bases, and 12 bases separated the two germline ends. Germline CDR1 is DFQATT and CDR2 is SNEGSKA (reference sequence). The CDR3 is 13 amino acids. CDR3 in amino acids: CSAGGWGGNTIYF. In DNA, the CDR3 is TGCAGTGCTGGTGGATGGGGAGGAAACACCATATATTTT.

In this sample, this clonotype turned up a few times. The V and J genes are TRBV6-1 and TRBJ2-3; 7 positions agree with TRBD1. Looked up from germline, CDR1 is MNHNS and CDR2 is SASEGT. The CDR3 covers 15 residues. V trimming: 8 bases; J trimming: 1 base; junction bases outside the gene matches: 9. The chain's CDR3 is CASVRQGRRTDTQYF. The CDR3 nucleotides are TGTGCCAGCGTAAGACAGGGTCGGCGCACAGATACGCAGTATTTT.

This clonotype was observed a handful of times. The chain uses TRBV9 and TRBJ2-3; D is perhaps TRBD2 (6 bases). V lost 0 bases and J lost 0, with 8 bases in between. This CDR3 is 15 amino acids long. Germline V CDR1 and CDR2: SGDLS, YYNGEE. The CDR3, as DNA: TGTGCCAGCAGCGTAGGGGGGGTAAGCACAGATACGCAGTATTTT. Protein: CASSVGGVSTDTQYF. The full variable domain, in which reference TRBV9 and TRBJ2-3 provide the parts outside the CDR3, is DSGVTQTPKHLITATGQRVTLRCSPRSGDLSVYWYQQSLDQGLQFLIQYYNGEERAKGNILERFSAQQFPDLHSELNLSSLELGDSALYFCASSVGGVSTDTQYFGPGTRLTVL.

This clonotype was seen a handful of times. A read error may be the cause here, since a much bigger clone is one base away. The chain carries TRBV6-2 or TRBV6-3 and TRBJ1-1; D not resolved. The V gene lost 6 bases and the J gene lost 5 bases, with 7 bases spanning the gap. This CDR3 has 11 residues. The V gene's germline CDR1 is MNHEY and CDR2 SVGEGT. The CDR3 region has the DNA TGTGCCAGCAGGGAGAGTACTGAAGCTTTCTTT. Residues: CASRESTEAFF.